Sequencing of this T cell receptor beta chain was carried out in a study of blood T cell repertoires in COVID-19. CDR3 length: 15 residues. Trimming took 4 bases from V and 3 from J; bases not matched to a gene: 8. Germline V lookup: CDR1 SQVTM, CDR2 ANQGSEA. This clone was observed once. Profiling relied on immunoSEQ multiplex PCR, and the TCRdb table lists in-frame clones only, not all of them. The sample lists around 140,000 clones; around 83% were seen once. Sequences were obtained from peripheral blood. This sequence joins TRBV29-1 and TRBJ2-4, with 8 bases matching TRBD2. The sequence derives from a woman in her sixties with acute or convalescent COVID-19. The CDR3 DNA reads as TGCAGCGTTGGTCAGTTAGCGGGGTTCAAAAACATTCAGTACTTC. It encodes CSVGQLAGFKNIQYF.